The 17 T cell receptor beta chains below come from one sample, sequenced in a study of blood T cell repertoires in COVID-19. Assay: immunoSEQ multiplex PCR; the TCRdb copy retains only in-frame clones and omits some. The top ten hold more than 7% of the sample, which has 140,000 to 150,000 clones, roughly 80% seen once. The sequenced sample consisted of peripheral blood. These receptors all stem from a human donor with acute or convalescent COVID-19. The donor label of this sample is uncertain.

Only one count was recorded for this clone. The chain links TRBV5-4 to TRBJ2-6; D might be TRBD1 (6 bases). Trimming stripped 4 bases from V and 0 bases from J, with 20 bases between. This CDR3 has 19 amino acids. The germline V gene has CDR1 SGHNT and CDR2 YYREEE (reference sequence). In DNA form, the CDR3 reads TGTGCCAGCAGCCCGTTACAGGGCGACCCTTCCTCTGGGGCCAACGTCCTGACTTTC. It translates to CASSPLQGDPSSGANVLTF.

The CDR3 reads CASSRNYGELFF. The CDR3 DNA follows: TGTGCCAGCAGCAGAAATTACGGGGAGCTGTTTTTT. The chain uses TRBV6-5 and TRBJ2-2; D gene unclear. CDR3 length: 12 residues. The germline gives CDR1 MNHEY, CDR2 SVGAGI. The V gene lost 6 bases and the J gene lost 7 bases, with 9 bases spanning the gap.

This chain links TRBV18 with TRBJ2-2; tentatively, D is TRBD1 (6 bases). This CDR3 has 16 residues. V was trimmed by 6 bases and J by 6 bases, leaving 20 bases between them. Looked up from germline, CDR1 is KGHSH and CDR2 is LQKENI. CDR3 loop: CASSLRQGTNAGELFF. CDR3 DNA sequence: TGTGCCAGCTCCCTTCGCCAGGGGACGAATGCCGGGGAGCTGTTTTTT.

J is TRBJ2-2 and V is TRBV27; 8 nucleotides align to TRBD2. Germline CDR1 is MNHEY and CDR2 is SMNVEV (reference sequence). J was trimmed by 6 bases and V by 0 bases; bases with no gene match: 0. This CDR3 spans 14 amino acids. CDR3 in amino acids: CASSLSGLAGELFF. CDR3 coding DNA: TGTGCCAGCAGTTTATCGGGACTAGCCGGGGAGCTGTTTTTT.

The rearrangement links TRBV3-1 (or the pseudogene TRBV3-2) to TRBJ1-5; the match to TRBD1 covers 8 bases. CDR3 length equals 16 residues. V lost 2 bases and J lost 1; bases outside the gene matches: 4. Germline CDR1 and CDR2: LGHDT and YNNKEL (reference sequence). CDR3 DNA: TGTGCCAGCAGCCAACACGGACAGGGAAGCAATCAGCCCCAGCATTTT. This sequence encodes CASSQHGQGSNQPQHF.

The J gene is TRBJ1-1, the V gene TRBV27; TRBD1 aligns across 9 bases. The CDR3 runs to 14 residues. The ends lost 6 bases at V and 6 bases at J; junction bases unmatched: 8. CDR1 and CDR2 from the germline V gene are MNHEY and SMNVEV (reference sequence). DNA for the CDR3: TGTGCCAGCAGCCACAGGGGGGACAGGGCTGAAGCTTTCTTT. It is translated as CASSHRGDRAEAFF.

The genes are TRBV27 and TRBJ1-6, with 7 bases that match TRBD1. The germline V gene has CDR1 MNHEY and CDR2 SMNVEV (reference sequence). The CDR3 is 15 amino acids. V was clipped by 5 bases and J by 7 bases; unmatched bases: 8. The CDR3 bases are TGTGCCAGCAGTCTTGAGGGGGCGCGGAATTCACCCCTCCACTTT. This encodes CASSLEGARNSPLHF.

V gene TRBV4-1 combines with J gene TRBJ2-1; 7 nucleotides agree with TRBD1. Germline V gene data show CDR1 as MGHRA and CDR2 as YSYEKL. The V segment lost 4 bases and the J segment 5 bases; nucleotides outside the gene matches: 11. CDR3 length: 16 residues. CDR3 DNA sequence: TGCGCCAGCAGCCGACGGACGGGACAGTTCGACAATGAGCAGTTCTTC. This codes for CASSRRTGQFDNEQFF.

The genes are TRBV18 and TRBJ2-7, with 7 bases lining up with TRBD1. Trimming took 3 bases from V and 2 from J; bases not matched to a gene: 4. The CDR3 is made up of 14 amino acids. Germline CDR1 KGHSH, CDR2 LQKENI. This chain's CDR3 is CASSPGQPTYEQYV. The CDR3 region has the DNA TGTGCCAGCTCACCGGGACAGCCAACCTACGAGCAGTACGTC.

The genes are TRBV30 and TRBJ2-7; TRBD1 matches 10 bases. The length of the CDR3 is 16 residues. V shed 1 base, J shed 3 bases, and the junction held 9 bases outside the gene matches. Germline CDR1 and CDR2: GTSNPN and SVGIG (reference sequence). This CDR3 reads CAWSGKTGTGVYEQYV. CDR3 in DNA: TGTGCCTGGAGTGGAAAAACCGGGACAGGGGTCTACGAGCAGTACGTC.

This clone showed up many times. The chain is built from TRBV6-2 or TRBV6-3 and TRBJ2-7; no clear D. Trimming took 2 bases from V and 3 from J, leaving 8 bases between them. Germline values: CDR1 MNHEY, CDR2 SVGEGT. The CDR3 has 13 residues. In DNA form, the CDR3 reads TGTGCCAGCAGTTACGAAAGCTACTACGAGCAGTACGTC. It yields the protein CASSYESYYEQYV.

V usage is TRBV2 and J usage is TRBJ2-3; 7 bases line up with TRBD2. CDR3 size: 13 residues. The germline CDR1 and CDR2 sequences are SNHLY and FYNNEI. J was trimmed by 4 bases and V by 11 bases; bases with no gene match: 9. In DNA, the CDR3 is TGTGCCTTAGGGGAGGGGAGGGCAGATACGCAGTATTTT. Translated: CALGEGRADTQYF. Supplemented by reference TRBV2 and TRBJ2-3, the full variable domain reads EPEVTQTPSHQVTQMGQEVILRCVPISNHLYFYWYRQILGQKVEFLVSFYNNEISEKSEIFDDQFSVERPDGSNFTLKIRSTKLEDSAMYFCALGEGRADTQYFGPGTRLTVL.

This clone showed up just once. The chain uses TRBV13 and TRBJ1-1, with unresolved D. The CDR3 runs 13 residues. Trimming shortened V by 5 bases and J by 3 bases, and 10 bases separated the two germline ends. The V gene's germline CDR1 is PRHDT and CDR2 FYEKMQ (reference sequence). The CDR3 protein is CASSRAGDTEAFF. In DNA form, the CDR3 reads TGTGCCAGCAGCCGCGCGGGTGACACTGAAGCTTTCTTT.

The chain carries TRBV30 and TRBJ2-1; 12 positions agree with TRBD2. V shed 0 bases and J 2 bases; nucleotides not matched to a gene: 8. This CDR3 comprises 18 residues. Germline V gene sequence: CDR1 GTSNPN, CDR2 SVGIG (reference sequence). CDR3 region: CAWSVVTSGGLAYNEQFF. The CDR3 DNA follows: TGTGCCTGGAGTGTAGTGACTAGCGGGGGCCTAGCCTACAATGAGCAGTTCTTC.

This clone was found a few times. This CDR3 is also generated by other DNA sequences in the sample. The chain uses TRBV5-1 and TRBJ1-2; tentative D call: TRBD1 (6 bases). The CDR3 has 13 amino acids. Germline CDR1 and CDR2: SGHRS and YFSETQ. Trimming stripped 4 bases from V and 4 bases from J, with 11 bases between. The CDR3 DNA sequence: TGCGCCAGCAGCCCAGGACAGAGCTATGGCTACACCTTC. This codes for CASSPGQSYGYTF.

The rearrangement uses TRBV9 and TRBJ1-5; D is uncertain. The germline V and J ends were trimmed by 0 bases and 3 bases, with 10 bases remaining between them. There are 15 residues in the CDR3. Germline V gene data show CDR1 as SGDLS and CDR2 as YYNGEE. CDR3 residues: CASSVGAGVNQPQHF. The CDR3 nucleotides are TGTGCCAGCAGCGTAGGGGCAGGCGTCAATCAGCCCCAGCATTTT.

This clone appeared once. The chain recombines TRBV29-1 with TRBJ2-7, with D unclear. Looked up from germline, CDR1 is SQVTM and CDR2 is ANQGSEA. V lost 7 bases, J lost 2 bases, and 9 bases lay in between. The CDR3 has 11 residues. CDR3 bases: TGCAGCGCGGGTCTTACCTACGAGCAGTACTTC. Its protein product is CSAGLTYEQYF.